This TCR beta chain was observed in a study of siplizumab effects on memory and regulatory T cells. Study conclusions and caveats: The mean Treg-derived percentage of mappable alloreactive CD4+ clones was 60% to 80% with siplizumab compared with roughly 26% in controls.

On this clone itself: Its antigen is not identified.

Per sample, 95,000 to 100,000 TCR templates underwent assay. Sequenced by immunoSEQ multiplex PCR; TCRdb stores in-frame clones only, minus some. Of some 120,000 clones in the sample, about 94% were seen once. The TCR comes from a human donor in good health. Sample: non-Treg CD4+ T cells sorted from blood.

The CDR3 loop reads CASSLGGVQPQHF. The CDR3, as DNA: TGTGCCAGCAGCTTGGGGGGTGTCCAGCCCCAGCATTTT. The V and J genes are TRBV5-6 and TRBJ1-5; D remains unclear. The V end was cut by 0 bases, the J end by 7 bases, with 8 bases between. The CDR3 totals 13 residues. Germline assignment: CDR1 SGHDT and CDR2 YYEEEE.